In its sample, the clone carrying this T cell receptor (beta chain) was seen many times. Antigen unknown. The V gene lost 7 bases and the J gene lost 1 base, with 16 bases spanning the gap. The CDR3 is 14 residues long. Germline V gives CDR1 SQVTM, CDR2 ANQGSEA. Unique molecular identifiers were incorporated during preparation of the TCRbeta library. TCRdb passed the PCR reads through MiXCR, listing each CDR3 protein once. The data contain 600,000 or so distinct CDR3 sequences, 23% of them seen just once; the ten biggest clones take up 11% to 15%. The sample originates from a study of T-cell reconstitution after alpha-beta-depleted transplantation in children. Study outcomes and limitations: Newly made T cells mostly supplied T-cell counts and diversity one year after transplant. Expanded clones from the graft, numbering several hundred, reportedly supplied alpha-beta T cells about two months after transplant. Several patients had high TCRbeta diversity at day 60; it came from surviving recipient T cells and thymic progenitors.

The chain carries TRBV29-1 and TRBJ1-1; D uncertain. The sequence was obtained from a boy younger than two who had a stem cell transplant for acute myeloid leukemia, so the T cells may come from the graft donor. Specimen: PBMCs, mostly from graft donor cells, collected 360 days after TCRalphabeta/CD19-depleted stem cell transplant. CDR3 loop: CSAKTPTRNTEAFF. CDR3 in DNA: TGCAGCGCAAAAACCCCAACGAGGAACACTGAAGCTTTCTTT.